The 24 T cell receptor beta chains below were found in one sample sequenced in a study of blood T cell repertoires in COVID-19. Sequenced by immunoSEQ multiplex PCR; TCRdb stores in-frame clones only, minus some. The sample carries 15,000 or so clones, almost 95% recorded once. Sequenced input: peripheral blood. The source of these receptors is a human donor with active COVID-19. The donor label of this sample is uncertain.

This clone was counted a single time. V gene TRBV25-1 combines with J gene TRBJ2-7, with 7 bases fitting TRBD1. V shed 6 bases, J shed 4 bases, and the junction held 9 bases outside the gene matches. CDR1 MGHDK and CDR2 SYGVNS come from the germline V gene. The CDR3 spans 14 residues. This chain's CDR3 is CASSPPGTVYEQYF. In nucleotides, the CDR3 is TGTGCCAGCAGCCCCCCCGGGACAGTATACGAGCAGTACTTC.

This sequence joins TRBV21-1 and TRBJ2-4; the DNA was not used to check the table's D call, TRBD2. TRBV21-1 corresponds to a pseudogene. This CDR3 is 17 amino acids long. The CDR3 coding sequence is TGTGCCAGCAGCAAAGCTACGGGGTGTGCAGCCAAAAACATTCAGTACTTC. Translation: CASSKATGCAAKNIQYF.

The V gene is TRBV6-1, the J gene TRBJ1-6; D unresolved. Per the germline V gene, CDR1 is MNHNS and CDR2 is SASEGT. The length of the CDR3 is 16 residues. The V gene lost 2 bases and the J gene lost 2 bases, with 10 bases spanning the gap. DNA of the CDR3: TGTGCCAGCAGTGAAATGAGGAACCCCTATAATTCACCCCTCCACTTT. As protein: CASSEMRNPYNSPLHF.

V is TRBV5-1 and J is TRBJ1-1; D is ambiguous. Germline V CDR1 and CDR2: SGHRS, YFSETQ. The CDR3 spans 15 residues. V lost 3 bases, J lost 0 bases, and 12 bases lay in between. CDR3 bases: TGCGCCAGCAGCTCAGACCGAGGTATGAACACTGAAGCTTTCTTT. It specifies CASSSDRGMNTEAFF.

CDR3 region: CSGGQGADEQFF. Here the CDR3 DNA reads TGCAGCGGGGGACAGGGGGCGGATGAGCAGTTCTTC. This chain links TRBV29-1 with TRBJ2-1; 12 bases match TRBD1. Trimming removed 7 bases from V and 8 bases from J; junction bases left unmatched: 3. This CDR3 spans 12 amino acids. Germline-derived CDR1 and CDR2 are SQVTM and ANQGSEA.

The rearrangement uses TRBV10-3 and TRBJ1-2; D call uncertain. The CDR3 is 14 amino acids. Germline CDR1 is ENHRY and CDR2 is SYGVKD. Trimming removed 1 base at V and 7 bases at J, with 13 bases between. In DNA, the CDR3 is TGTGCCATCAGTGAGTTGGCAGGAAGATCTGGCTACACCTTC. Translating it yields CAISELAGRSGYTF.

The chain carries TRBV7-2 and TRBJ2-1, with TRBD2 matching 12 bases. The trim removed 5 bases at V and 4 bases at J, leaving 3 bases unmatched. This CDR3 spans 15 amino acids. CDR1 and CDR2 (germline): SGHTA, FQGNSA. The DNA of the CDR3 is TGTGCCAGCAGCCCTAGCGGGGGGGGTTACAATGAGCAGTTCTTC. Translated, it gives CASSPSGGGYNEQFF.

This clone was seen a few times. The rearrangement uses TRBV19 and TRBJ1-5; TRBD1 matches at 7 bases. The CDR3 runs 14 residues. Trimming took 7 bases from V and 7 from J; bases not matched to a gene: 10. In germline, CDR1 is LNHDA, CDR2 SQIVND (reference sequence). The CDR3 nucleotides read TGTGCCAGTAAAGGACAGGTCGGTTGGCAGCCCCAGCATTTT. This translates into CASKGQVGWQPQHF.

The chain carries TRBV18 and TRBJ1-5; 7 bases are shared with TRBD1. V was pared by 6 bases and J by 3 bases, with 2 bases of the junction left unmatched. There are 13 residues in the CDR3. CDR1 is KGHSH, CDR2 LQKENI, per germline. The DNA of the CDR3 is TGTGCCAGCTCCGGGACAGACAATCAGCCCCAGCATTTT. It is translated as CASSGTDNQPQHF.

The rearrangement uses TRBV28 and TRBJ2-1; perhaps TRBD2 as D (7 bases). CDR1 and CDR2 from the germline V gene are MDHEN and SYDVKM. The length of the CDR3 is 16 residues. V dropped 3 bases and J dropped 6 bases, with 18 bases sitting between them. CDR3 bases: TGTGCCAGCAGTTTTATCCGGGGGGCGATAGTCAATGAGCAGTTCTTC. It codes for CASSFIRGAIVNEQFF.

The V gene is TRBV5-1, the J gene TRBJ2-7; 10 bases map to TRBD1. Looked up from germline, CDR1 is SGHRS and CDR2 is YFSETQ. V shed 6 bases and J 3 bases; nucleotides not matched to a gene: 15. CDR3 length: 17 residues. CDR3 in DNA: TGCGCCAGCAACCCCGGGACAGGGGTTTCGAGAGGCTACGAGCAGTACTTC. It codes for CASNPGTGVSRGYEQYF.

The gene calls are TRBV19 and TRBJ2-1; D perhaps matches TRBD2 (5 bases). V was pared by 3 bases and J by 8 bases, with 8 bases between. There are 12 residues in the CDR3. Looked up from germline, CDR1 is LNHDA and CDR2 is SQIVND (reference sequence). CDR3 in amino acids: CASSIRGYEQFF. The DNA for the CDR3 is TGTGCCAGTAGTATCCGGGGATATGAGCAGTTCTTC. Variable domain in full (rest from reference TRBV19 and TRBJ2-1): DGGITQSPKYLFRKEGQNVTLSCEQNLNHDAMYWYRQDPGQGLRLIYYSQIVNDFQKGDIAEGYSVSREKKESFPLTVTSAQKNPTAFYLCASSIRGYEQFFGPGTRLTVL.

The gene calls are TRBV29-1 and TRBJ2-5, with TRBD2 matching 11 bases. The CDR3 is 13 residues long. Germline V gives CDR1 SQVTM, CDR2 ANQGSEA. The J segment lost 5 bases and the V segment lost 6 bases, leaving 5 bases of the junction unmatched. The CDR3 nucleotides are TGCAGCGTGACTAGCGGGATTCGGGAGACCCAGTACTTC. This gives the protein CSVTSGIRETQYF.

This clone was observed a handful of times. The chain links TRBV25-1 to TRBJ1-4; weak D call: TRBD1 (6 bases). Trimming removed 5 bases at V and 2 bases at J, with 12 bases between. This CDR3 comprises 15 residues. Germline-derived CDR1 and CDR2 are MGHDK and SYGVNS. The CDR3 sequence is CASSRAGATNEKLFF. The DNA for the CDR3 is TGTGCCAGCAGTCGGGCAGGGGCTACTAATGAAAAACTGTTTTTT.

The chain joins TRBV28 to TRBJ2-1; TRBD1 agrees at 12 bases. CDR3 length equals 15 residues. Germline CDR1 MDHEN, CDR2 SYDVKM. J was trimmed by 6 bases and V by 6 bases; bases with no gene match: 6. The CDR3 protein is CASRLPGQGANEQFF. The CDR3 coding sequence is TGTGCCAGCAGACTACCGGGACAGGGGGCCAATGAGCAGTTCTTC.

The chain joins TRBV2 to TRBJ2-1, with 11 bases lining up with TRBD2. The CDR3 contains 14 residues. Trimming took 6 bases from V and 6 from J; bases not matched to a gene: 4. Germline CDR1 and CDR2: SNHLY and FYNNEI. The CDR3 DNA reads as TGTGCCAGCAGCAGACTAGCGGGGCTCAATGAGCAGTTCTTC. Amino acid sequence: CASSRLAGLNEQFF.

The chain has TRBV2 and TRBJ2-2, with 7 bases aligning to TRBD2. The CDR3 has 15 amino acids. CDR1 and CDR2 from the germline V gene are SNHLY and FYNNEI. The junction had 6 bases not matched to a gene; V was cut back by 3 bases and J by 5 bases. Written as DNA, the CDR3 is TGTGCCAGCAGTGACCGTCTAGCGGAGACCGGGGAGCTGTTTTTT. Translated, it gives CASSDRLAETGELFF. Drawing the rest from reference TRBV2 and TRBJ2-2, the complete variable domain is EPEVTQTPSHQVTQMGQEVILRCVPISNHLYFYWYRQILGQKVEFLVSFYNNEISEKSEIFDDQFSVERPDGSNFTLKIRSTKLEDSAMYFCASSDRLAETGELFFGEGSRLTVL.

The rearrangement uses TRBV19 and TRBJ1-1; 8 bases map to TRBD1. The J segment lost 2 bases and the V segment lost 6 bases, leaving 5 bases of the junction unmatched. CDR1 and CDR2 from the germline V gene are LNHDA and SQIVND (reference sequence). This CDR3 is built from 14 residues. The CDR3, as DNA: TGTGCCAGTAGACGGGACAGGACAAACACTGAAGCTTTCTTT. Residues: CASRRDRTNTEAFF.

The chain recombines TRBV7-2 with TRBJ2-2; no clear D. The CDR3 is made up of 16 amino acids. CDR1 SGHTA and CDR2 FQGNSA come from the germline V gene. V lost 2 bases and J lost 0, with 10 bases in between. CDR3 in amino acids: CASSLNLYSNTGELFF. In DNA, the CDR3 is TGTGCCAGCAGCTTAAATCTCTACTCGAACACCGGGGAGCTGTTTTTT.

The chain is built from TRBV28 and TRBJ2-3; D gene ambiguous. V was pared by 3 bases and J by 6 bases, with 4 bases between. Germline CDR1 MDHEN, CDR2 SYDVKM. This CDR3 spans 11 amino acids. CDR3 nucleotide sequence: TGTGCCAGCAGTTTCCGGGATACGCAGTATTTT. Residues: CASSFRDTQYF.

The chain carries TRBV7-8 and TRBJ2-7; 9 positions match TRBD2. The CDR3 extends over 14 amino acids. V was pared by 4 bases and J by 4 bases, with 5 bases of the junction left unmatched. Germline V gene lookup returns CDR1 SGHVS and CDR2 FQNEAQ. CDR3 sequence: CASSSPSGGYEQYF. CDR3 sequence (DNA): TGTGCCAGCAGCTCTCCCAGCGGGGGGTACGAGCAGTACTTC. Full variable domain (missing parts from reference TRBV7-8 and TRBJ2-7): GAGVSQSPRYKVAKRGQDVALRCDPISGHVSLFWYQQALGQGPEFLTYFQNEAQLDKSGLPSDRFFAERPEGSVSTLKIQRTQQEDSAVYLCASSSPSGGYEQYFGPGTRLTVT.

The chain recombines TRBV7-9 with TRBJ2-2, with D possibly matching TRBD1 (6 bases). Trimming took 3 bases from V and 2 from J, leaving 10 bases between them. The germline V gene encodes CDR1 SEHNR and CDR2 FQNEAQ (reference sequence). The CDR3 is made up of 15 amino acids. CDR3 nucleotides: TGTGCCAGCAGCTTTAGGGACATAAACACCGGGGAGCTGTTTTTT. Translation: CASSFRDINTGELFF.

V and J are TRBV5-6 and TRBJ2-5; D is undetermined. Trimming shortened V by 5 bases and J by 5 bases, and 19 bases separated the two germline ends. This CDR3 has 15 residues. Germline CDR1 reads SGHDT; CDR2 reads YYEEEE. CDR3 in amino acids: CASSAARRYEETQYF. In DNA form, the CDR3 reads TGTGCCAGCAGTGCGGCCCGGAGATATGAGGAGACCCAGTACTTC.

The V and J genes are TRBV6-5 and TRBJ1-3; perhaps TRBD1 as D (6 bases). CDR1 and CDR2 from the germline V gene are MNHEY and SVGAGI. The CDR3 runs to 15 residues. Trimming pared 2 bases from V and 0 bases from J, leaving 8 bases between. CDR3 in amino acids: CASSYRGSSGNTIYF. The CDR3 DNA is TGTGCCAGCAGTTACAGGGGGAGCTCTGGAAACACCATATATTTT.